This T cell receptor beta chain was retrieved from a study of blood T cell repertoires in COVID-19. At the level of the study: Some COVID-19 samples were acute and others convalescent; all came from the United States, Italy and Spain. T cells, B-cell-depleted T cells, or PBMCs supplied cDNA or gDNA.

Authors' analysis steps: Nucleated cell number was recorded as an estimate derived from reference gene primer amplification. Using immunoSEQ multiplex PCR, the repertoire was profiled, and TCRdb retains in-frame clones only, with some absent. V and J calls and clone size are given by that table; D and trimming were obtained from the DNA. The sample carries 80,000 to 95,000 clones, approximately 77% recorded once. Trimming removed 0 bases from V and 1 base from J; junction bases left unmatched: 9. Germline assignment: CDR1 SGHNT and CDR2 YYREEE (reference sequence). The CDR3 covers 17 residues. The sequence was collected from a woman of 80 years or more with acute or convalescent COVID-19. The sequencing sample was made of peripheral blood. The rearrangement uses TRBV5-4 and TRBJ1-1; TRBD1 matches 7 bases. CDR3 sequence reads: CASSLGALQGRNTEAFF. CDR3 nucleotides: TGTGCCAGCAGCTTGGGGGCCTTACAGGGGAGGAACACTGAAGCTTTCTTT.